This T cell receptor beta chain was sequenced in a study of blood T cell repertoires in COVID-19. Study-wide background: Donors in Cohort 3 who had recovered were those with two negative PCRs, healthcare professional clearance, or resolution of their symptoms.

Residents of under 25 US areas, aged roughly 18 to 89 years, made up the participants. Cohorts were assigned according to the clinical history that participants reported. Original analysis: Counts of nucleated cells, estimated from reference gene primer amplification, were obtained. Produced via immunoSEQ multiplex PCR; TCRdb's table is partial and in-frame only. V, J and clone size are those of that table, while D and trimming were read from the DNA. The top ten hold 15% to 20% of the sample, which has about 170,000 clones, around 80% seen once. This clone was seen only a few times. The TCR sequence derives from a woman in her 70s in a cohort exposed to, infected with or recovered from COVID-19 (not recorded which). What was sequenced was PBMCs or T cells enriched from blood (not recorded which).

CDR3 DNA: TGTGCCAGCAGTGAATATGGGCGAACCTACCAAGAGACCCAGTACTTC. This sequence encodes CASSEYGRTYQETQYF. V and J are TRBV6-4 and TRBJ2-5; no firm D call. This CDR3 is built from 16 residues. Per the germline V gene, CDR1 is MRHNA and CDR2 is SNTAGT. V lost 3 bases and J lost 0, with 14 bases in between.